The entry below gives a single TCR beta chain sequence along with its context. Its antigen remains unidentified. The junction had 7 bases not matched to a gene; V was cut back by 2 bases and J by 3 bases. Germline-derived CDR1 and CDR2 are SGHTA and FQGTGA. The CDR3 consists of 16 residues. Data came from immunoSEQ multiplex PCR; TCRdb stores just in-frame clones and leaves some out. The table includes roughly 140,000 clones, about 91% detected once. This sample's time point: blood 2 weeks post-SBRT. Treatment reported: 15 Gy SBRT to primary tumor, nephrectomy 4 weeks later. After SBRT, blood was collected at 2 and 4 weeks, plus baseline. The data derive from a study of radiation and T cells in renal cell carcinoma. Turning to the study itself: Nephrectomy followed 15 Gy stereotactic body radiation by 4 weeks. Findings of the study overall: From baseline, blood top tumor clonotypes peaked at 2 weeks post-radiation. No pretreatment tumor biopsies were available for baseline clonotypes.

The sample in question was blood, obtained from a patient whose treatment included radiotherapy and nephrectomy. This chain connects TRBV7-3 to TRBJ2-7; TRBD1 agrees at 10 bases. The source of this sequence is a woman aged 45-60 years with renal cell carcinoma. Here the CDR3 reads CASSLGSGQGFYEQYF. The CDR3 coding sequence is TGTGCCAGCAGCTTAGGGTCGGGACAGGGGTTCTACGAGCAGTACTTC.